These 3 T cell receptor beta chains share one sample of origin, sequenced in a study of T cell repertoires in cytomegalovirus infection. The antigens of these receptors remain unknown. TCRdb fed the reads into MiXCR, producing one record per CDR3 protein. The profile shows roughly 920,000 distinct CDR3 sequences, approximately 32% of them singletons. Here the sequenced sample was cultured CD8+ T cells from PBMCs, taken from culture after CMV antigen stimulation. These TCRs come from a human donor in good health (CMV status not recorded). Some clones in this sample may be carry-over from other donors' samples.

This clonotype was observed a handful of times. The CDR3 loop is CASSLHSSVSTDYEQYV. CDR3 coding DNA: TGTGCCAGCAGCTTACACTCTAGCGTATCGACGGATTACGAGCAGTACGTC. The rearrangement uses TRBV7-2 and TRBJ2-7; a weak D match, TRBD2 (6 bases). The germline V gene has CDR1 SGHTA and CDR2 FQGNSA. This CDR3 contains 17 residues. With 2 bases removed from V and 4 bases from J, the gap between germline ends came to 21 bases.

The V call is TRBV6-2 or TRBV6-3, the J call TRBJ1-2; D gene ambiguous. Germline V gene sequence: CDR1 MNHEY, CDR2 SVGEGT. Trimming took off 8 bases at V and 3 bases at J, with 16 bases between the two ends. There are 14 residues in the CDR3. The CDR3 spells CASLNSRLHYGYTF. CDR3 DNA sequence: TGTGCCAGCCTTAACAGCAGGCTCCACTATGGCTACACCTTC.

This clonotype was observed a few times. A much larger clone differs by one base, so this may be a read error. J is TRBJ1-1 and V is TRBV6-5; D ambiguous. Trimming took 10 bases from V and 4 from J, leaving 13 bases between them. This CDR3 contains 12 residues. The V gene's germline CDR1 is MNHEY and CDR2 SVGAGI. The CDR3 here is CANKTDATEAFF. In nucleotides, the CDR3 is TGTGCCAACAAAACGGACGCCACTGAAGCTTTCTTT.